The rows below give T cell receptor beta chains drawn from one sample of a study of T cells in localized non-small cell lung cancer. Measured with immunoSEQ multiplex PCR; TCRdb has only the in-frame clones, and not every one. The data hold just over 2,500 clones, with roughly 25% observed a single time. Sequences were derived from normal lung tissue next to the tumor, sampled before any cancer treatment. The source of these receptors is a man between 35 and 75 years old with stage II lung adenocarcinoma. Each CDR3 is given with its conserved first and last residue. The D gene is left open where the match is weak. Expanded clones get a size class; other rows say once, few or many, or leave the size out.

CDR3nt: TGTGCCAGCAGTTTCCGGCCGAGGGAGACCCAGTACTTC
CDR3aa: CASSFRPRETQYF
len: 13
abundance: NA
v_gene: TRBV28
j_gene: TRBJ2-5
d_gene: NA

CDR3nt: TGCAGCGTTGTAGGCACCGTGGGGAACTATGGCTACACCTTC
CDR3aa: CSVVGTVGNYGYTF
len: 14
abundance: NA
v_gene: TRBV29-1
j_gene: TRBJ1-2
d_gene: NA

CDR3nt: TGTGCCAGCAGCCAACGACGACAGGGGGGGACTGAAGCTTTCTTT
CDR3aa: CASSQRRQGGTEAFF
len: 15
abundance: few
v_gene: TRBV7-6
j_gene: TRBJ1-1
d_gene: TRBD1

CDR3nt: TGTGCCTGGAGTGTAGATAGGGATCAGCCCCAGCATTTT
CDR3aa: CAWSVDRDQPQHF
len: 13
abundance: NA
v_gene: TRBV30
j_gene: TRBJ1-5
d_gene: NA

CDR3nt: TGTGCCAGCAGTTCCAGAGACAGGTTGGATTCACCCCTCCACTTT
CDR3aa: CASSSRDRLDSPLHF
len: 15
abundance: NA
v_gene: TRBV6-8
j_gene: TRBJ1-6
d_gene: NA

CDR3nt: TGCGCCAGCAGCAAAGGACAGGGGGCGGCTGGGGCCAACGTCCTGACTTTC
CDR3aa: CASSKGQGAAGANVLTF
len: 17
abundance: once
v_gene: TRBV5-1
j_gene: TRBJ2-6
d_gene: TRBD1

CDR3nt: TGTGCCAGCAGTTACTCCAGGGTGGTTCGCAATGAGCAGTTCTTC
CDR3aa: CASSYSRVVRNEQFF
len: 15
abundance: few
v_gene: TRBV6-8
j_gene: TRBJ2-1
d_gene: NA

CDR3nt: TGTGCCAGTAATGGGGGGACGACGCAGTATTTT
CDR3aa: CASNGGTTQYF
len: 11
abundance: few
v_gene: TRBV19
j_gene: TRBJ2-3
d_gene: NA

CDR3nt: TGCAGCGTTGGGGACAGGGGGACCGGGGAGCTGTTTTTT
CDR3aa: CSVGDRGTGELFF
len: 13
abundance: few
v_gene: TRBV29-1
j_gene: TRBJ2-2
d_gene: TRBD1

CDR3nt: TGTGCCATCAGTGTTAAAGCCAGGGGTGGCTACACCTTC
CDR3aa: CAISVKARGGYTF
len: 13
abundance: NA
v_gene: TRBV6-8
j_gene: TRBJ1-2
d_gene: NA

CDR3nt: TGTGCCAGCAGCTTACAAACCCCGGGCACTGAAGCTTTCTTT
CDR3aa: CASSLQTPGTEAFF
len: 14
abundance: few
v_gene: TRBV11-3
j_gene: TRBJ1-1
d_gene: NA